This T cell receptor (beta chain) originates from a study of blood T cell repertoires in COVID-19. The germline gives CDR1 MNHEY, CDR2 SMNVEV (reference sequence). The J segment lost 3 bases and the V segment lost 5 bases, leaving 17 bases of the junction unmatched. This CDR3 spans 20 amino acids. In the authors' methods: By means of reference gene primer amplification, nucleated cell counts were estimated. Generated by immunoSEQ multiplex PCR, the TCRdb table keeps only in-frame clones and is missing some. For V, J and clone size, that table is used; D and trimming come from the DNA. The sample yields approximately 46,000 clones, approximately 81% seen once.

The receptor was isolated from a woman aged 70 to 79 with acute or convalescent COVID-19. V and J are TRBV27 and TRBJ2-5, with TRBD2 matching 14 bases. The sequencing input was peripheral blood. CDR3 residues: CASSPLRLAGGRGLKETQYF. The CDR3 DNA is TGTGCCAGCAGTCCCTTAAGACTAGCGGGGGGGAGGGGCTTAAAAGAGACCCAGTACTTC.